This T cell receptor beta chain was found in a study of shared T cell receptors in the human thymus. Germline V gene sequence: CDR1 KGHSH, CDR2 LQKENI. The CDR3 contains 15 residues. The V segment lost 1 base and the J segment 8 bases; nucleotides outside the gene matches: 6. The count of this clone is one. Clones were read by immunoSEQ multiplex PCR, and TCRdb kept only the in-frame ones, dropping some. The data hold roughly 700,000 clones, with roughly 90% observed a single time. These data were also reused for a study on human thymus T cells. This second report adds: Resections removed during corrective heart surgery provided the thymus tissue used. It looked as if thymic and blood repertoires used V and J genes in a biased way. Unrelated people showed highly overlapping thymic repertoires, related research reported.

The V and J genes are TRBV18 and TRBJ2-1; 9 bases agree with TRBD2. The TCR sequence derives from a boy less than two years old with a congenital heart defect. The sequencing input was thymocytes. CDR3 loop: CASSPLAGARDEQFF. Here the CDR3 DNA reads TGTGCCAGCTCACCACTAGCGGGAGCTCGGGATGAGCAGTTCTTC.